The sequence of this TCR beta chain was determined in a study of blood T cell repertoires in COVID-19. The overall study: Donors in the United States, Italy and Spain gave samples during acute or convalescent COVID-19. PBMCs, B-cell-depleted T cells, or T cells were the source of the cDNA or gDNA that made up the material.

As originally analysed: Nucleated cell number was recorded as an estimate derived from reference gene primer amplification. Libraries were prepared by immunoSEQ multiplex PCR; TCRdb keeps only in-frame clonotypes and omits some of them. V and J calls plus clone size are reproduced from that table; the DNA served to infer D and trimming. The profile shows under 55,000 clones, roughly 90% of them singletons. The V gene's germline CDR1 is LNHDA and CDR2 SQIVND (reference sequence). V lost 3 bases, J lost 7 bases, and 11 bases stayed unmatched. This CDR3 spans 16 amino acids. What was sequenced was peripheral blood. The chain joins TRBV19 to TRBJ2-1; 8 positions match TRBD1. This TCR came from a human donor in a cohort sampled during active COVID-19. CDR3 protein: CASSIGSRTGWNEQFF. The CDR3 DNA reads TGTGCCAGTAGTATCGGATCTCGGACAGGGTGGAATGAGCAGTTCTTC.